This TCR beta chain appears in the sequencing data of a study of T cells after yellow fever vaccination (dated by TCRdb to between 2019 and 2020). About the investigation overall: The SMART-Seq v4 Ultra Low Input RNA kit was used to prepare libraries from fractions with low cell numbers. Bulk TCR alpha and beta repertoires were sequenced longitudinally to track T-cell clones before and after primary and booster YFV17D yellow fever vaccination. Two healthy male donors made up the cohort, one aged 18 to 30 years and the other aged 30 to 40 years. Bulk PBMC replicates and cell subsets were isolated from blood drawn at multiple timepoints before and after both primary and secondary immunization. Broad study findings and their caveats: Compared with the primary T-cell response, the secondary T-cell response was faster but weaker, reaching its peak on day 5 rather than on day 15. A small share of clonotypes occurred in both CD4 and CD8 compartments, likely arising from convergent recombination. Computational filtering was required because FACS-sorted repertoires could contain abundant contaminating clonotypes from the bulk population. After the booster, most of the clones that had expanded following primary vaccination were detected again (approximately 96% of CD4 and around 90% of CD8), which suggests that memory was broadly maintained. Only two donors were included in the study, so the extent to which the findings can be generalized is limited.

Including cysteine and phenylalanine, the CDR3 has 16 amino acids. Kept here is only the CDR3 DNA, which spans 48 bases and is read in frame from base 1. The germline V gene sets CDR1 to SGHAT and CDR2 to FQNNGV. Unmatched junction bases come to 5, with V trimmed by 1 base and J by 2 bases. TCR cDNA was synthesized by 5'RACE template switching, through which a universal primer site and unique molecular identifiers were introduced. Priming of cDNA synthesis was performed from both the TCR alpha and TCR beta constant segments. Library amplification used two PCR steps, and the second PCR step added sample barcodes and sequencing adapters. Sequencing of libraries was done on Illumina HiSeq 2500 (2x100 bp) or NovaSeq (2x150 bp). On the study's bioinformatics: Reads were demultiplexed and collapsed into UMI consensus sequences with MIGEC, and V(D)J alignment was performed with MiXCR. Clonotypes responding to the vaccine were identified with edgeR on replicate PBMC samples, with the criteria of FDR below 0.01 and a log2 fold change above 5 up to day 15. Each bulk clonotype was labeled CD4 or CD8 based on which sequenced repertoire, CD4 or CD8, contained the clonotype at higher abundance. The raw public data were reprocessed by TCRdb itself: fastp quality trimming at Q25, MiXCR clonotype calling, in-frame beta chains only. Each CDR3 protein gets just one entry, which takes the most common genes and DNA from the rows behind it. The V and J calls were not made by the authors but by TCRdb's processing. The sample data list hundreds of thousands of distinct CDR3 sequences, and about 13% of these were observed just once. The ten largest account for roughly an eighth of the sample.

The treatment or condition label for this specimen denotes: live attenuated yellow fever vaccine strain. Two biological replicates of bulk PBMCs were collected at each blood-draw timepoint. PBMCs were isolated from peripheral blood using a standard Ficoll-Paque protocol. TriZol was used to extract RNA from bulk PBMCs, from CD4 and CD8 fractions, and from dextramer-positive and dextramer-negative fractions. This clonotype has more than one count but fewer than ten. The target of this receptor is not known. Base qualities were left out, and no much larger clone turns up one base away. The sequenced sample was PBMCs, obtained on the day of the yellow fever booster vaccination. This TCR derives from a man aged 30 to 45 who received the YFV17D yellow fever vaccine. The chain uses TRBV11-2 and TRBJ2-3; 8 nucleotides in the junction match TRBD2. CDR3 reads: CASSLVASGYTDTQYF. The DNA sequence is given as TGTGCCAGCAGCTTAGTGGCTAGCGGGTACACAGATACGCAGTATTTT.